The subject of this entry is one T cell receptor (beta chain). What it binds is unknown. TCRdb's copy holds only in-frame clones and misses some; the assay was immunoSEQ multiplex PCR. The data show fewer than 45,000 clones, 70% to 90% seen once. The CDR3 has 16 residues. V was clipped by 0 bases and J by 1 base, with 12 bases between them. Germline CDR1 is SGHRS and CDR2 is YFSETQ. The entry originates in a study of OX40 agonist ivuxolimab in advanced cancers. Study as a whole: Three patients got partial responses; one had hepatocellular carcinoma and two had cutaneous melanoma.

Whole-study findings and limits: The CD4+ and CD8+ T cells in the blood had expanded clonally by week 6 at 0.1 to 3.0 mg/kg. On average, a greater number of expanded clones characterised CD8+ T cells relative to CD4+.

The sequencing here drew on CD4+ or CD8+ T cells sorted from blood, taken in a trial of the OX40 agonist ivuxolimab. This clonotype originated in an adult with an advanced solid tumor such as melanoma, head and neck, liver or kidney cancer. V is TRBV5-1 and J is TRBJ2-3, with D possibly being TRBD1 or TRBD2 (5 bases each). DNA of the CDR3: TGCGCCAGCAGCTTGGTAAGGACGGGACGCACAGATACGCAGTATTTT. Protein product: CASSLVRTGRTDTQYF. The full variable domain, completed using reference TRBV5-1 and TRBJ2-3, is KAGVTQTPRYLIKTRGQQVTLSCSPISGHRSVSWYQQTPGQGLQFLFEYFSETQRNKGNFPGRFSGRQFSNSRSEMNVSTLELGDSALYLCASSLVRTGRTDTQYFGPGTRLTVL.